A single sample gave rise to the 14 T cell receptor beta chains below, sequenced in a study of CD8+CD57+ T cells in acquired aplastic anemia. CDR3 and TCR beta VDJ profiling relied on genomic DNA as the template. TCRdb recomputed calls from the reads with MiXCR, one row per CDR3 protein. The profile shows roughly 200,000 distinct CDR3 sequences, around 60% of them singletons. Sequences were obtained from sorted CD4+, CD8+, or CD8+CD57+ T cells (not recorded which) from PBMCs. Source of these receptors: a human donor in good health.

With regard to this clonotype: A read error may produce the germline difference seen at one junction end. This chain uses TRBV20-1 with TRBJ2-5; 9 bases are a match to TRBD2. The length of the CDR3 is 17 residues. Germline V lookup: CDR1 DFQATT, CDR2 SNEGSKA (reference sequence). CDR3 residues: CSARPAASGTDQEAQCF. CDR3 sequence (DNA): TGCAGTGCTAGGCCGGCGGCTAGCGGGACGGACCAAGAGGCCCAGTGCTTC.

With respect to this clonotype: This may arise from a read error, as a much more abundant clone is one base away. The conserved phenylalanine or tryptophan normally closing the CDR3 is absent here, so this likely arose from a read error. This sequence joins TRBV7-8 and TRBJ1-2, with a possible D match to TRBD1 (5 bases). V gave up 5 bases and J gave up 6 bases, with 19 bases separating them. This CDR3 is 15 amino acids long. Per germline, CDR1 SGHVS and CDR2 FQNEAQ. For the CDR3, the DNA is TGTGCCAGCAGCCAAGATCTCCAGGGATGGGATGGCTACACCTCC. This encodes CASSQDLQGWDGYTS.

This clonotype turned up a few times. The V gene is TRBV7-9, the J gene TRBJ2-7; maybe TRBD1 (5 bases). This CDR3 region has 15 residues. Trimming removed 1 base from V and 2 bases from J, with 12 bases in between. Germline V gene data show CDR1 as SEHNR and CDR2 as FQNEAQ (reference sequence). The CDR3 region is CASSLGQGGPYEQYF. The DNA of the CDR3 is TGTGCCAGCAGCTTAGGGCAGGGCGGCCCCTACGAGCAGTACTTC.

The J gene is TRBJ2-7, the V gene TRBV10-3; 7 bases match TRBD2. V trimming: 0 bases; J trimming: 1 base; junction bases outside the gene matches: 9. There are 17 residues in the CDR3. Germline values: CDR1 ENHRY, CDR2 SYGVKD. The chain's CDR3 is CAISESIIEGGSYEQYF. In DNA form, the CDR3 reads TGTGCCATCAGTGAGTCGATTATTGAGGGAGGGTCCTACGAGCAGTACTTC.

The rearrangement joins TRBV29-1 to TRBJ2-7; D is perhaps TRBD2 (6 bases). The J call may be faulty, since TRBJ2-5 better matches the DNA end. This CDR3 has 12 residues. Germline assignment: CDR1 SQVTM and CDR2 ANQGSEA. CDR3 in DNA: TGCACCGCCGGCGGGGTCCAAGAGACCCAGTACTTC. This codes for CTAGGVQETQYF.

The CDR3 spells CASSPAADRTYGYTF. CDR3 sequence (DNA): TGTGCCAGCAGCCCAGCAGCGGACAGAACCTATGGCTACACCTTC. This chain connects TRBV11-1 to TRBJ1-2; D might be TRBD1 (6 bases). The CDR3 consists of 15 residues. CDR1 is SGHAT, CDR2 FQDESV, per germline (reference sequence). Trimming removed 5 bases at V and 4 bases at J, with 17 bases between.

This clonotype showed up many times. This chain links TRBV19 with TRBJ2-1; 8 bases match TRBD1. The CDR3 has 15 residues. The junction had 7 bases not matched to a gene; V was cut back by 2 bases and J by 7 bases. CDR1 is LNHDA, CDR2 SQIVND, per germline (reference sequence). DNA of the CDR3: TGTGCCAGTAGTATACGTCAGGGGGCGAATAATGAGCAGTTCTTC. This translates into CASSIRQGANNEQFF.

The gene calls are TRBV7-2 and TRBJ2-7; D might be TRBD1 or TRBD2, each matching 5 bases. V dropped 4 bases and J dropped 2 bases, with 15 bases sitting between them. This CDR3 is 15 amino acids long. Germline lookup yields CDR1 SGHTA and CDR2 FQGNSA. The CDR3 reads CASSSLGTGTYEQYF. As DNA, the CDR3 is TGTGCCAGCAGCTCACTAGGGACCGGTACCTACGAGCAGTACTTC.

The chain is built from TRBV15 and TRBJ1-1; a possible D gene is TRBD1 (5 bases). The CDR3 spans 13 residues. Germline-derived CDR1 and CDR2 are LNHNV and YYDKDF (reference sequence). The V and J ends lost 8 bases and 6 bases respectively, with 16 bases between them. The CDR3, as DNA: TGTGCCACCTGGTGGGGGGGGGACTCTGAAGCTTTCTTT. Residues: CATWWGGDSEAFF.

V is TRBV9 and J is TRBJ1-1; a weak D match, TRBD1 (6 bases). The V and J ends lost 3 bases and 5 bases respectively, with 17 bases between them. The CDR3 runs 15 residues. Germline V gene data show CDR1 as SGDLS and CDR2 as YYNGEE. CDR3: CASSAGQGPETEAFF. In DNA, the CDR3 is TGTGCCAGCAGCGCTGGTCAGGGGCCGGAGACTGAAGCTTTCTTT.

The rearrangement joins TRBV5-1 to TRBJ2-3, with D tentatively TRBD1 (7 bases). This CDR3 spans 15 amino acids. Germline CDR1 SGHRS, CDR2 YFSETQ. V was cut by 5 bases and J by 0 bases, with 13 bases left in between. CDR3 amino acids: CASRRRGQSTDTQYF. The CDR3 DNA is TGCGCCAGCAGACGGAGGGGACAGAGCACAGATACGCAGTATTTT.

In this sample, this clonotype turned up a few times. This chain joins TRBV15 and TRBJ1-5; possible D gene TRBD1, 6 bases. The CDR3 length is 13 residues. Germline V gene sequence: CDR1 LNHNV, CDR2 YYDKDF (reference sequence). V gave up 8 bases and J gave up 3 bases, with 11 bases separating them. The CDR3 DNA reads TGTGCCACCGAGGGGGAGGACAATCAGCCCCAGCATTTT. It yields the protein CATEGEDNQPQHF.

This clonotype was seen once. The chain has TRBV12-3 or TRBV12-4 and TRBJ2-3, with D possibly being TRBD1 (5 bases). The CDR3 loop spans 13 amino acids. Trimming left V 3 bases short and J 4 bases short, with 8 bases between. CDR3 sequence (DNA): TGTGCCAGCAGTTTCAAGGGGTCAGATACGCAGTATTTT. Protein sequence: CASSFKGSDTQYF.

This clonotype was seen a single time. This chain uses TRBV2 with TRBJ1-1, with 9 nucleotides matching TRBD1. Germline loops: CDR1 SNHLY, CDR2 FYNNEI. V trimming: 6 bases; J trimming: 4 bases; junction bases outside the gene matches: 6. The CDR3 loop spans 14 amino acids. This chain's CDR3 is CASSVGDRVTEAFF. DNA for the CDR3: TGTGCCAGCAGCGTCGGGGACAGGGTCACTGAAGCTTTCTTT.